This T cell receptor (beta chain) is from a study of T cell responses to AZD1222 COVID-19 vaccine. Study-wide findings and caveats: Within unmutated variant regions lay the reported targets of nearly half of spike-specific TCRs. At study baseline, merely a handful of AZD1222 recipients were seropositive.

The data were produced by immunoSEQ multiplex PCR, yet TCRdb's version contains in-frame clones alone and is incomplete. This sample has some 97,000 clones, with around 90% found just once. Remarks on this clone: Its antigen is not identified.

CDR3 length equals 14 residues. Germline V gene data show CDR1 as LNHDA and CDR2 as SQIVND (reference sequence). V dropped 3 bases and J dropped 7 bases, with 13 bases sitting between them. The chain carries TRBV19 and TRBJ2-1, with D perhaps given as TRBD1 or TRBD2 (6 bases each). The receptor's source is an adult in good health. Sequenced here: peripheral blood, sampled on day 0 of AZD1222 vaccination. Here the CDR3 reads CASSIRQGRNEQFF. For the CDR3, the DNA is TGTGCCAGTAGTATTCGTCAGGGGAGGAATGAGCAGTTCTTC.